This TCR beta chain was recorded in a study of radiation and T cells in renal cell carcinoma. For the study at large: Nephrectomy followed 15 Gy stereotactic body radiation by 4 weeks.

The table came from immunoSEQ multiplex PCR; TCRdb's copy has only in-frame clones and leaves some out. The sample lists roughly 100,000 clones; roughly four fifths were seen once. Whole-study findings and limits: Top tumor clonotypes rose in blood 2 weeks post-radiation, then contracted.

V gave up 1 base and J gave up 4 bases; unmatched junction bases: 7. The V gene's germline CDR1 is MDHEN and CDR2 SYDVKM. The CDR3 has 18 residues. Regarding time point: baseline pretreatment blood. The treatment was: 15 Gy SBRT to primary tumor, nephrectomy 4 weeks later. After SBRT, blood was collected at 2 and 4 weeks, plus baseline. Clear cell pathology was present in this patient's renal cell carcinoma. Details on this clone: As yet, its antigen is unknown.

The TCR originated in a man between 60 and 75 years old with renal cell carcinoma. V is TRBV28 and J is TRBJ2-2, with 12 bases lining up with TRBD2. This sample comprised blood, obtained from a patient whose treatment included radiotherapy and nephrectomy. The CDR3 region has the DNA TGTGCCAGCAGTTTATATCTAGCGGGAGGGCCGATCACCGGGGAGCTGTTTTTT. It encodes CASSLYLAGGPITGELFF.